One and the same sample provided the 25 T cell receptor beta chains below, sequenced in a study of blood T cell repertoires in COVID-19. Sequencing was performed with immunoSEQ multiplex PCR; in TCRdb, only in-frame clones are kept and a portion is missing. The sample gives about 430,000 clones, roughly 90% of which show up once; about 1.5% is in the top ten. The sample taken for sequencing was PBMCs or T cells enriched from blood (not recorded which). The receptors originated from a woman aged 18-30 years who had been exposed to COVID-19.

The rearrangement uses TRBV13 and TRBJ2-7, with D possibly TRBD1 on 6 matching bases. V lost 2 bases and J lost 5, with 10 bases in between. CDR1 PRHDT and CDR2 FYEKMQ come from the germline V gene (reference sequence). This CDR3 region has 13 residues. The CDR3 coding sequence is TGTGCCAGCAGCTTACAGGGGTCCCACGAGCAGTACTTC. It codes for CASSLQGSHEQYF.

This CDR3 reads CASSLRQGSTDTQYF. DNA of the CDR3: TGCGCCAGCAGCTTACGACAGGGTAGCACAGATACGCAGTATTTT. The chain couples TRBV5-1 to TRBJ2-3; 7 nucleotides agree with TRBD1. The germline CDR1 and CDR2 sequences are SGHRS and YFSETQ. This CDR3 spans 15 amino acids. V lost 2 bases, J lost 0 bases, and 3 bases stayed unmatched.

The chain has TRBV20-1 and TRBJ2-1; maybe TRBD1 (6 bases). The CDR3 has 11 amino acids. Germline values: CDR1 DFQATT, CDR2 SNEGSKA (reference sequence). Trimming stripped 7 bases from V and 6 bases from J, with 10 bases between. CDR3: CSGEQGNEQFF. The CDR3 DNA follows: TGCAGTGGGGAACAGGGCAATGAGCAGTTCTTC.

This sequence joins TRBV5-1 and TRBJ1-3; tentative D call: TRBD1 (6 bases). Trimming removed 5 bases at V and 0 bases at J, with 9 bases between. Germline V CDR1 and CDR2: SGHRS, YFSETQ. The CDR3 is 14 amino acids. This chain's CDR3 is CASSPGHSGNTIYF. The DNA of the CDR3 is TGCGCCAGCAGTCCGGGACACTCTGGAAACACCATATATTTT.

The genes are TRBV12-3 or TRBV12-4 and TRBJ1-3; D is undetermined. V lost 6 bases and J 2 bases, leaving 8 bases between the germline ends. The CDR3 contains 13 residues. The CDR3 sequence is CASRSGAGNTIYF. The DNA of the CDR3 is TGTGCCAGCAGGTCGGGAGCTGGAAACACCATATATTTT.

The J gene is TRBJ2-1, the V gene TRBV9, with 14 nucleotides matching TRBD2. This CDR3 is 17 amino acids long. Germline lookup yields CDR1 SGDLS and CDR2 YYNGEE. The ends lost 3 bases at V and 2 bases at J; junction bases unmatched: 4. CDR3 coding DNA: TGTGCCAGCAGCGAACGGACTAGCGGGGGGACCTACAATGAGCAGTTCTTC. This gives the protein CASSERTSGGTYNEQFF.

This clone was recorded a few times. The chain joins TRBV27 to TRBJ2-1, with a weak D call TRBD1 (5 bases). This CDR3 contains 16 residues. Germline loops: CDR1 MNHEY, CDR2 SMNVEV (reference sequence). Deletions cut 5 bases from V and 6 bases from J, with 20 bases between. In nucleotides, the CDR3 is TGTGCCAGCAGTGCGTACAGGAGAAGTGTGGGCAATGAGCAGTTCTTC. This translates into CASSAYRRSVGNEQFF.

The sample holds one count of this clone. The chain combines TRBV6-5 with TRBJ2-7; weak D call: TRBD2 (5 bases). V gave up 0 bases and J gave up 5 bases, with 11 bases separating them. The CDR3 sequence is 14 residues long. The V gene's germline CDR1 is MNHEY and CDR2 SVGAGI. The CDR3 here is CASSYSWSRDEQYF. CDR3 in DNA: TGTGCCAGCAGTTACTCTTGGTCGAGGGACGAGCAGTACTTC.

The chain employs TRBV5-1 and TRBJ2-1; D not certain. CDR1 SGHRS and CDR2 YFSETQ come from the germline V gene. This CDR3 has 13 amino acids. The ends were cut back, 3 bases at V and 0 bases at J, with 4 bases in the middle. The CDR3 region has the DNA TGCGCCAGCAGCTACAGCTCCTACAATGAGCAGTTCTTC. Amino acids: CASSYSSYNEQFF. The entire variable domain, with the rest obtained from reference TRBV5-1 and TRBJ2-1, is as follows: KAGVTQTPRYLIKTRGQQVTLSCSPISGHRSVSWYQQTPGQGLQFLFEYFSETQRNKGNFPGRFSGRQFSNSRSEMNVSTLELGDSALYLCASSYSSYNEQFFGPGTRLTVL.

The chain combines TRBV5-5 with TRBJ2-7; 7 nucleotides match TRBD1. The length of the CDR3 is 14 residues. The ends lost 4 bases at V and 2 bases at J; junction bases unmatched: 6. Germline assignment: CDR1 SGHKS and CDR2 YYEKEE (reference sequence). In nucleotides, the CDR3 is TGTGCCAGCAGCGGGGACAGATTTCCCTACGAGCAGTACTTC. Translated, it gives CASSGDRFPYEQYF. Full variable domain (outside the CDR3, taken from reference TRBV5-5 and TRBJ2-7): DAGVTQSPTHLIKTRGQQVTLRCSPISGHKSVSWYQQVLGQGPQFIFQYYEKEERGRGNFPDRFSARQFPNYSSELNVNALLLGDSALYLCASSGDRFPYEQYFGPGTRLTVT.

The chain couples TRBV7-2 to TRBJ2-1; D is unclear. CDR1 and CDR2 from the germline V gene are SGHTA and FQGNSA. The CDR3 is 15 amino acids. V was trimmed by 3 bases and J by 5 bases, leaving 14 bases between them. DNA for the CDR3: TGTGCCAGCAGCTTCTGGTCAGCGATTGACAATGAGCAGTTCTTC. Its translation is CASSFWSAIDNEQFF.

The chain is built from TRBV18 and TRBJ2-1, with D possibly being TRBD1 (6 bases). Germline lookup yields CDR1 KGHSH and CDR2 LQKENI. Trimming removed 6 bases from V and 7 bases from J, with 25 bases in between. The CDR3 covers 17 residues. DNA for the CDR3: TGTGCCAGCTCCGACCAGGGGCTTGTGGCGGCCTCAAATGAGCAGTTCTTC. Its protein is CASSDQGLVAASNEQFF.

CDR3 nucleotide sequence: TGTGCCAGCGGTTGGGTGGGCGTCGGAGGAGGCTACACCTTC. Its translation is CASGWVGVGGGYTF. The rearrangement links TRBV28 to TRBJ1-2; D gene unclear. The CDR3 contains 14 residues. Germline loops: CDR1 MDHEN, CDR2 SYDVKM. V was clipped by 8 bases and J by 8 bases, with 21 bases between them.

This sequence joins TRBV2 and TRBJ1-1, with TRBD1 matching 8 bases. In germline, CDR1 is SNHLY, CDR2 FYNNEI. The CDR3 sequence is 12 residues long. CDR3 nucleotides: TGTGTCCAGGGGGCGTCGAACACTGAAGCTTTCTTT. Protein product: CVQGASNTEAFF.

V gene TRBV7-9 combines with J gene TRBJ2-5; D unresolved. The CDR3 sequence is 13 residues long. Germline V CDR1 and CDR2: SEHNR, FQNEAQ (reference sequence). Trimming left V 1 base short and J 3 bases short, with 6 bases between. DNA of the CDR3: TGTGCCAGCAGCTTAGGGCTTGAAGAGACCCAGTACTTC. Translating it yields CASSLGLEETQYF.

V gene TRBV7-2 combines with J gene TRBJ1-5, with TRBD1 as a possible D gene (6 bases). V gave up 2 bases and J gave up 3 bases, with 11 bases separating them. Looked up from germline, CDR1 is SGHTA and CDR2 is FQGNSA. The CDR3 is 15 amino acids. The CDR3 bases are TGTGCCAGCAGCTTATCCGGGACAACCAATCAGCCCCAGCATTTT. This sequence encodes CASSLSGTTNQPQHF.

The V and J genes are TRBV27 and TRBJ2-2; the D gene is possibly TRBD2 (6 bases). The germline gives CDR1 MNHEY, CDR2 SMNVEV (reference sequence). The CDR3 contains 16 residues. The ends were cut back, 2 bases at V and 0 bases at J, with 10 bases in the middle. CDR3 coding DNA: TGTGCCAGCAGTTTAGAAGGGAGGCCGAACACCGGGGAGCTGTTTTTT. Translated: CASSLEGRPNTGELFF.

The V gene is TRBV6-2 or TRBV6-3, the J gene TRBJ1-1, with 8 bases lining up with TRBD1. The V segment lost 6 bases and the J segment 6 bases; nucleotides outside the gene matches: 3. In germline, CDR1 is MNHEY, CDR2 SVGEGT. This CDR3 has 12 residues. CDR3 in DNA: TGTGCCAGCAGCGGGACAGGAGCTGAAGCTTTCTTT. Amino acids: CASSGTGAEAFF.

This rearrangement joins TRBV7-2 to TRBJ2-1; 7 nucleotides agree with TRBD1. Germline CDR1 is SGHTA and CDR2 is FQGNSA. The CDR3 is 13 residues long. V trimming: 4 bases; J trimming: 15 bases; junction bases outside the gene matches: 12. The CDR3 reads CASSSLFPGQTFF. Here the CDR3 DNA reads TGTGCCAGCAGCTCCCTATTTCCGGGACAGACGTTCTTC.

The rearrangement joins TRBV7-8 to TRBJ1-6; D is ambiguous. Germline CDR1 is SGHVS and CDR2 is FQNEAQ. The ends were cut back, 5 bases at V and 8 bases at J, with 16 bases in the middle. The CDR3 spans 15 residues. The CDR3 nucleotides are TGTGCCAGCAGCATAGGGCCCGGAGGAGATTCACCCCTCCACTTT. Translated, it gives CASSIGPGGDSPLHF.

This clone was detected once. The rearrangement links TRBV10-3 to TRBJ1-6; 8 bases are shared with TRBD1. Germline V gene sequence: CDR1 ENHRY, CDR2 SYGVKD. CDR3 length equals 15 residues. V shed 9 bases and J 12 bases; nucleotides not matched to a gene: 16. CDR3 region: CAIKGSGGAFRPLHF. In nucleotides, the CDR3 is TGTGCCATTAAGGGTTCAGGGGGCGCGTTCAGACCCCTCCACTTT.

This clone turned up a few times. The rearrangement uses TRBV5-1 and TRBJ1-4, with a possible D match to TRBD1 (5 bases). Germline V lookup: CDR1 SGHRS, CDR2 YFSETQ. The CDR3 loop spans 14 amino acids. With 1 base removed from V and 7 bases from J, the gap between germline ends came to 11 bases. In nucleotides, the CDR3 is TGCGCCAGCAGCTTGTACCAGGGAGGTGAAAAACTGTTTTTT. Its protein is CASSLYQGGEKLFF.

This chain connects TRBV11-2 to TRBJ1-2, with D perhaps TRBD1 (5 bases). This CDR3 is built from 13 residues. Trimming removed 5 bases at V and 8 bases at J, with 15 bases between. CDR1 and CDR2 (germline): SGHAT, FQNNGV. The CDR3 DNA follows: TGTGCCAGCAGCCCATCCCGGGGGGGAGGCTACACCTTC. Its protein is CASSPSRGGGYTF.

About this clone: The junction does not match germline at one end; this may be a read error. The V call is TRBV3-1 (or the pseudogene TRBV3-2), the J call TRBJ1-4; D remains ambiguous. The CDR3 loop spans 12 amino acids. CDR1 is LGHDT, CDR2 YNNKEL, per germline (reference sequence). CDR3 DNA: TGTGCCAGCAGCCCCATGGGAGGGCCGAACCTTTTT. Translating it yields CASSPMGGPNLF.

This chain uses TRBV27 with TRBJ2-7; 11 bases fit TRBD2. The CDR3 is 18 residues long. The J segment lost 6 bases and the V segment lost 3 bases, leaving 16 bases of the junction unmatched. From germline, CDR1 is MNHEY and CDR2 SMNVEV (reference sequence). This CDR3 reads CASSLWTGTSGHPGEQYF. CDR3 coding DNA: TGTGCCAGCAGTTTGTGGACAGGGACTAGCGGCCATCCAGGCGAGCAGTACTTC.